The 21 T cell receptor beta chains reported below all come from one sample, sequenced in a study of cytomegalovirus exposure and HLA in healthy donors. Primers: 60 Vbeta forward and 13 Jbeta reverse. Assay used: immunoSEQ multiplex PCR; TCRdb lists only in-frame clones, some missing. The sample lists fewer than 200,000 clones, approximately 80% occurring once. Sequencing was performed on PBMCs. The receptors originated from a woman aged 18-29 years in good health and CMV-seronegative.

This sequence joins TRBV6-1 and TRBJ2-3, with 12 positions matching TRBD2. The germline V gene encodes CDR1 MNHNS and CDR2 SASEGT. V was pared by 6 bases and J by 6 bases, with 4 bases of the junction left unmatched. The CDR3 covers 14 residues. As DNA, the CDR3 is TGTGCCAGCAGGAGACTAGCGGGAGCTGATACGCAGTATTTT. This translates into CASRRLAGADTQYF.

The rearrangement joins TRBV5-4 to TRBJ2-1; no clear D. Trimming stripped 3 bases from V and 3 bases from J, with 4 bases between. Germline CDR1 SGHNT, CDR2 YYREEE (reference sequence). The CDR3 has 12 residues. The chain's CDR3 is CASSSYYNEQFF. The CDR3 nucleotides read TGTGCCAGCAGCTCCTACTACAATGAGCAGTTCTTC.

The chain recombines TRBV6-1 with TRBJ1-6, with D possibly matching TRBD1 (5 bases). V dropped 2 bases and J dropped 1 base, with 6 bases sitting between them. This CDR3 spans 15 amino acids. The germline V gene has CDR1 MNHNS and CDR2 SASEGT. CDR3 in DNA: TGTGCCAGCAGTGAAAGGGGTTCCTATAATTCACCCCTCCACTTT. Translating it yields CASSERGSYNSPLHF.

The gene calls are TRBV27 and TRBJ2-3; 10 positions agree with TRBD2. The CDR3 sequence is 14 residues long. V shed 5 bases and J 4 bases; nucleotides not matched to a gene: 3. Germline V gene sequence: CDR1 MNHEY, CDR2 SMNVEV (reference sequence). CDR3 nucleotides: TGTGCCAGCAGTGAGCGGGAGGGGGCAGATACGCAGTATTTT. Its protein is CASSEREGADTQYF.

The chain joins TRBV4-1 to TRBJ2-3; D ambiguous. From germline, CDR1 is MGHRA and CDR2 YSYEKL. CDR3 size: 16 residues. V was pared by 3 bases and J by 2 bases, with 15 bases between. This chain's CDR3 is CASSQSSGFLTDTQYF. The CDR3 nucleotides read TGCGCCAGCAGCCAGTCGTCGGGTTTCCTCACAGATACGCAGTATTTT.

This sequence joins TRBV7-8 and TRBJ1-5; TRBD1 matches 7 bases. The CDR3 sequence is 13 residues long. With 5 bases clipped from V and 11 bases from J, the junction kept 9 bases outside the gene matches. Germline V gives CDR1 SGHVS, CDR2 FQNEAQ. The CDR3 nucleotides are TGTGCCAGCAGCCGGGACAGCCATCGGGCCCAGCATTTT. Translation gives CASSRDSHRAQHF. Combining the CDR3 with reference TRBV7-8 and TRBJ1-5 gives the whole variable domain GAGVSQSPRYKVAKRGQDVALRCDPISGHVSLFWYQQALGQGPEFLTYFQNEAQLDKSGLPSDRFFAERPEGSVSTLKIQRTQQEDSAVYLCASSRDSHRAQHFGDGTRLSIL.

The V gene is TRBV7-9, the J gene TRBJ2-1, with TRBD2 identical over 10 bases. CDR1 is SEHNR, CDR2 FQNEAQ, per germline (reference sequence). The V gene end was trimmed by 0 bases and the J gene end by 15 bases; junction bases not matched to a gene: 8. The CDR3 runs 14 residues. The chain's CDR3 is CASSLAGAGGAVFF. The CDR3 bases are TGTGCCAGCAGCTTAGCGGGAGCGGGAGGGGCTGTGTTCTTC.

This clone was recorded only once. This chain uses TRBV9 with TRBJ2-3, with D perhaps TRBD1 (6 bases). V was cut by 3 bases and J by 2 bases, with 16 bases left in between. The CDR3 runs 16 residues. From germline, CDR1 is SGDLS and CDR2 YYNGEE. CDR3 amino acids: CASSGSGTPNTDTQYF. The CDR3 nucleotides are TGTGCCAGCAGCGGATCTGGGACACCAAACACAGATACGCAGTATTTT.

This chain connects TRBV6-6 to TRBJ2-3; no clear D. Trimming took off 5 bases at V and 0 bases at J, with 3 bases between the two ends. Germline CDR1 and CDR2: MNHNY and SVGAGI (reference sequence). The CDR3 loop spans 12 amino acids. The CDR3 here is CASSQSTDTQYF. CDR3 DNA sequence: TGTGCCAGCAGTCAGAGCACAGATACGCAGTATTTT.

The chain couples TRBV7-9 to TRBJ2-5, with D unresolved. The CDR3 is 14 amino acids. The V end lost 1 base, the J end lost 7 bases, and 13 bases lay between the germline ends. Germline V gene data show CDR1 as SEHNR and CDR2 as FQNEAQ (reference sequence). The CDR3 sequence is CASSLGGSERTQYF. The CDR3 nucleotides read TGTGCCAGCAGCTTAGGCGGCAGCGAGAGGACCCAGTACTTC.

This clone was seen a handful of times. V and J are TRBV5-1 and TRBJ2-1; 12 positions agree with TRBD2. Trimming at V came to 6 bases and at J to 9 bases, leaving 10 bases not matched to a gene. The CDR3 runs 15 residues. The V gene's germline CDR1 is SGHRS and CDR2 YFSETQ. CDR3 DNA sequence: TGCGCCAGCAACCCGACTAGCGGGAGCTTCAGTGAGCAGTTCTTC. Residues: CASNPTSGSFSEQFF.

This clone was observed a few times. J is TRBJ1-3 and V is TRBV28, with D hard to call. Trimming left V 4 bases short and J 0 bases short, with 10 bases between. This CDR3 has 15 amino acids. Per germline, CDR1 MDHEN and CDR2 SYDVKM. The CDR3 nucleotides read TGTGCCAGCAGTTCCTCGCAACTCTCTGGAAACACCATATATTTT. It specifies CASSSSQLSGNTIYF.

This clone was observed a handful of times. V gene TRBV21-1 combines with J gene TRBJ2-2; TRBD1 is the table's D call, not checked against the DNA. TRBV21-1 is flagged as a pseudogene. The CDR3 runs 17 residues. CDR3: CASSKEGTGHMFRELFF. The CDR3 nucleotides read TGTGCCAGCAGCAAAGAGGGGACGGGACATATGTTCCGGGAGCTGTTTTTT.

This clone has only one observation. The chain links TRBV27 to TRBJ2-7, with 11 bases that match TRBD2. The junction had 16 bases not matched to a gene; V was cut back by 6 bases and J by 9 bases. Germline V gene sequence: CDR1 MNHEY, CDR2 SMNVEV (reference sequence). This CDR3 comprises 16 residues. As DNA, the CDR3 is TGTGCCAGCAGGAAGCTAGCGGGGGGAAATTTACGAGTGCAGTACTTC. It translates to CASRKLAGGNLRVQYF.

This chain connects TRBV5-6 to TRBJ2-1; D possibly corresponds to TRBD2 (6 bases). The CDR3 has 15 residues. Germline CDR1 reads SGHDT; CDR2 reads YYEEEE. Trimming took off 4 bases at V and 5 bases at J, with 16 bases between the two ends. The CDR3 DNA reads as TGTGCCAGCAGCCCAGGACTAATCGACGACAATGAGCAGTTCTTC. Encoded protein: CASSPGLIDDNEQFF.

The J gene is TRBJ1-6, the V gene TRBV27; tentative D call: TRBD1 (6 bases). Trimming cost V 1 base and J 6 bases, with 16 bases left between them. CDR1 is MNHEY, CDR2 SMNVEV, per germline (reference sequence). The CDR3 contains 17 residues. The CDR3 here is CASSLFPQGAVNSPLHF. CDR3 coding DNA: TGTGCCAGCAGTTTATTCCCACAGGGAGCGGTTAATTCACCCCTCCACTTT.

This chain uses TRBV28 with TRBJ2-5; a weak D match, TRBD2 (5 bases). This CDR3 spans 14 amino acids. Germline V gene lookup returns CDR1 MDHEN and CDR2 SYDVKM. The V and J ends lost 3 bases and 3 bases respectively, with 11 bases between them. DNA of the CDR3: TGTGCCAGCAGTTTCCACGGGATGGAAGAGACCCAGTACTTC. Protein: CASSFHGMEETQYF.

This clone was seen once. The rearrangement joins TRBV4-2 to TRBJ2-2; 7 nucleotides agree with TRBD1. Germline CDR1 LGHNA, CDR2 YNFKEQ. The CDR3 has 13 amino acids. The V gene end was trimmed by 4 bases and the J gene end by 5 bases; junction bases not matched to a gene: 1. CDR3 bases: TGTGCCAGCAGCCCACAGGGGACCGGGGAGCTGTTTTTT. Its protein product is CASSPQGTGELFF.

The chain carries TRBV9 and TRBJ1-2; a weak D match, TRBD1 (6 bases). With 4 bases removed from V and 2 bases from J, the gap between germline ends came to 12 bases. The CDR3 sequence is 14 residues long. Germline CDR1 reads SGDLS; CDR2 reads YYNGEE. The CDR3 DNA is TGTGCCAGCAGCAGAAGGACAGAGAACTATGGCTACACCTTC. This translates into CASSRRTENYGYTF.

The sample holds a few counts of this clone. The CDR3 bases are TGTGCCAGCAGTGACTCGGACAGGGGGGAGCTGTTTTTT. It specifies CASSDSDRGELFF. This rearrangement joins TRBV6-4 to TRBJ2-2, with 7 bases fitting TRBD1. Germline V gene sequence: CDR1 MRHNA, CDR2 SNTAGT. V lost 0 bases and J lost 8; bases outside the gene matches: 0. The CDR3 runs 13 residues.

This clone showed up just a few times. V and J are TRBV10-3 and TRBJ2-1; D unclear. The V and J ends lost 4 bases and 8 bases respectively, with 24 bases between them. Germline values: CDR1 ENHRY, CDR2 SYGVKD. The CDR3 totals 17 residues. CDR3 sequence: CAISARSKLTADDEQFF. Written as DNA, the CDR3 is TGTGCCATCAGTGCTAGATCTAAACTAACGGCTGATGATGAGCAGTTCTTC.